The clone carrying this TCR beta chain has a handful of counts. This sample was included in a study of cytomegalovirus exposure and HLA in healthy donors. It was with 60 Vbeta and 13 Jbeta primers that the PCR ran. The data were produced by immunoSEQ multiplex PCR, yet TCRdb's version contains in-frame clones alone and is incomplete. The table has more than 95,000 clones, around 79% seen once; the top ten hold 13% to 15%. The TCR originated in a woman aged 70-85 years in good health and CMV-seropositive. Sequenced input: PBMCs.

CDR3 DNA sequence: TGTGCCAGCAGCTTAGGGGCCCGTCTCTACGAGCAGTACTTC. The encoded protein is CASSLGARLYEQYF. The chain carries TRBV13 and TRBJ2-7; D gene unclear. V was pared by 0 bases and J by 3 bases, with 9 bases between. The CDR3 length is 14 residues. Germline V gene sequence: CDR1 PRHDT, CDR2 FYEKMQ (reference sequence).